The clone carrying this TCR beta chain was observed at least ten times. This sample is part of a study of human T cells and chemical hapten exposure. Study context: The patch tests put 0.01% DPC on the skin of the upper back and were read 6 days later.

J was trimmed by 9 bases and V by 5 bases; bases with no gene match: 13. The CDR3 is 14 amino acids. From germline, CDR1 is SGHVS and CDR2 FQNEAQ. Each cDNA molecule in the library carried unique molecular identifiers. One entry per CDR3 protein, called by TCRdb with MiXCR from the RACE reads. The table lists 360,000 or so distinct CDR3 sequences, nearly 6.5% of them singletons. Time point indicated: patch test 2, 6 weeks after DPC sensitization. This sample's treatment: therapeutic diphenylcyclopropenone sensitization with weekly scalp DPC. This specimen was whole blood, taken in connection with sensitization to the hapten diphenylcyclopropenone (DPC). The origin of this receptor is a young woman with alopecia areata. Some clones in this sample may be carry-over from other donors' samples. The V gene is TRBV7-8, the J gene TRBJ2-7; 7 nucleotides match TRBD1. The CDR3 loop reads CASSPLQGNEGQYF. CDR3 DNA: TGTGCCAGCAGCCCCCTACAGGGGAACGAAGGGCAGTACTTC.